One and the same sample provided the 16 T cell receptor beta chains below, sequenced in a study of T cell responses to AZD1222 COVID-19 vaccine (TCRdb year 2021). The library was made by the immunoSEQ multiplex PCR assay. TCRdb holds this immuneACCESS table with in-frame rearrangements only. Some clones are missing; in checked studies, unresolved V genes explain under half, and the rest has no known cause. For this sample the table gives more than 110,000 clones, of which under 95% were detected only once. The ten largest clones add up to 2.8% of the sample. This specimen's time point label, interpreted: baseline before first vaccination. The sequenced sample was peripheral blood, obtained on day 0 of AZD1222 vaccination. These receptors came from an adult in good health.

The rearrangement uses TRBV9 and TRBJ2-1, with TRBD2 as a possible D gene (6 bases). This CDR3 is built from 16 residues. Trimming pared 3 bases from V and 2 bases from J, leaving 15 bases between. The germline CDR1 and CDR2 sequences are SGDLS and YYNGEE. DNA of the CDR3: TGTGCCAGCAGCGCTGGGGGGTGGCGAACCTACAATGAGCAGTTCTTC. Its protein product is CASSAGGWRTYNEQFF.

The chain carries TRBV24-1 and TRBJ1-2, with D tentatively TRBD1 (5 bases). With 4 bases removed from V and 6 bases from J, the gap between germline ends came to 8 bases. The CDR3 spans 12 residues. Looked up from germline, CDR1 is KGHDR and CDR2 is SFDVKD. CDR3 sequence reads: CATSDRVNGYTF. CDR3 sequence (DNA): TGTGCCACCAGTGACAGGGTGAATGGCTACACCTTC.

The rearrangement links TRBV11-2 to TRBJ2-5; TRBD2 might be the D (7 bases). CDR3 length: 16 amino acids. The V gene's germline CDR1 is SGHAT and CDR2 FQNNGV. Trimming removed 9 bases at V and 2 bases at J, with 22 bases between. As DNA, the CDR3 is TGTGCCAGTCTCCGGGGGCGCACGCGGGAGCAAGAGACCCAGTACTTC. This codes for CASLRGRTREQETQYF.

This chain links TRBV6-5 with TRBJ1-2; D is possibly TRBD1 (6 bases). The CDR3 spans 14 residues. Germline-derived CDR1 and CDR2 are MNHEY and SVGAGI. The germline V and J ends were trimmed by 2 bases and 5 bases, with 12 bases remaining between them. The CDR3 reads CASSYRRGGYGYTF. The DNA for the CDR3 is TGTGCCAGCAGTTACCGGCGAGGGGGATATGGCTACACCTTC.

The chain uses TRBV6-5 and TRBJ1-5; TRBD1 might be the D (6 bases). V was clipped by 6 bases and J by 0 bases, with 9 bases between them. This CDR3 region has 14 residues. The germline CDR1 and CDR2 sequences are MNHEY and SVGAGI. Written as DNA, the CDR3 is TGTGCCAGCAGAAGACAGGCTAGCAATCAGCCCCAGCATTTT. Its translation is CASRRQASNQPQHF.

The chain employs TRBV7-2 and TRBJ2-2; D is unresolved. The V end was cut by 1 base, the J end by 1 base, with 4 bases between. In germline, CDR1 is SGHTA, CDR2 FQGNSA. The CDR3 covers 14 residues. CDR3 bases: TGTGCCAGCAGCTTAGAGAGGAACACCGGGGAGCTGTTTTTT. Its translation: CASSLERNTGELFF.

The V gene is TRBV4-1, the J gene TRBJ1-6; no clear D gene. V was clipped by 4 bases and J by 10 bases, with 11 bases between them. The CDR3 totals 13 residues. The V gene's germline CDR1 is MGHRA and CDR2 YSYEKL. CDR3 protein: CASSRILSSPLHF. CDR3 in DNA: TGCGCCAGCAGCCGGATTTTATCATCACCCCTCCACTTT.

This clone was detected only once. The chain is built from TRBV28 and TRBJ1-5, with D perhaps matching TRBD1 (6 bases). V was cut by 1 base and J by 1 base, with 11 bases left in between. This CDR3 has 16 residues. Germline loops: CDR1 MDHEN, CDR2 SYDVKM. CDR3 in DNA: TGTGCCAGCAGTTTATTTGGGGACACAAGCAATCAGCCCCAGCATTTT. It codes for CASSLFGDTSNQPQHF.

V gene TRBV14 combines with J gene TRBJ2-7; no definite D call. The CDR3 loop spans 12 amino acids. V shed 2 bases and J shed 6 bases, with 8 bases lying between them. Germline V gene data show CDR1 as SGHDN and CDR2 as FVKESK. CDR3 sequence: CASSQTNTEQYF. As DNA, the CDR3 is TGTGCCAGCAGCCAAACAAACACCGAGCAGTACTTC.

The chain recombines TRBV18 with TRBJ1-1; TRBD1 aligns across 7 bases. CDR3 length: 14 residues. Germline lookup yields CDR1 KGHSH and CDR2 LQKENI. V dropped 6 bases and J dropped 4; count of bases not matched to a gene: 8. As DNA, the CDR3 is TGTGCCAGCTCGACTAGTTCAGGGGGCACTGAAGCTTTCTTT. Translation gives CASSTSSGGTEAFF.

The chain links TRBV7-3 to TRBJ1-4; tentatively, D is TRBD1 (5 bases). Germline CDR1 and CDR2: SGHTA and FQGTGA. V was shortened by 5 bases and J by 8 bases, with 12 bases between the two germline ends. This CDR3 comprises 13 residues. CDR3 in amino acids: CASSPRRGEKLFF. CDR3 sequence (DNA): TGTGCCAGCAGCCCCCGACGGGGGGAAAAACTGTTTTTT. The variable domain in full, with the rest retrieved from reference TRBV7-3 and TRBJ1-4, is GAGVSQTPSNKVTEKGKYVELRCDPISGHTALYWYRQSLGQGPEFLIYFQGTGAADDSGLPNDRFFAVRPEGSVSTLKIQRTERGDSAVYLCASSPRRGEKLFFGSGTQLSVL.

About this clone: This same CDR3 is encoded by further DNA sequences in the sample. The J gene is TRBJ2-7, the V gene TRBV5-4; D is unresolved. V was pared by 3 bases and J by 2 bases, with 6 bases between. Looked up from germline, CDR1 is SGHNT and CDR2 is YYREEE (reference sequence). This CDR3 contains 12 residues. The CDR3 spells CASSSSPYEQYF. The CDR3 nucleotides read TGTGCCAGCAGCTCCTCGCCCTACGAGCAGTACTTC.

The V call is TRBV6-6, the J call TRBJ2-1, with D possibly TRBD2 on 5 matching bases. CDR1 and CDR2 (germline): MNHNY, SVGAGI (reference sequence). This CDR3 has 12 amino acids. The V and J ends lost 8 bases and 8 bases respectively, with 13 bases between them. The CDR3 bases are TGTGCCAGCGCTGGACTTTGGGATGAGCAGTTCTTC. Translated: CASAGLWDEQFF.

The genes are TRBV5-1 and TRBJ1-2; perhaps TRBD1 as D (6 bases). Germline V gene sequence: CDR1 SGHRS, CDR2 YFSETQ. The CDR3 extends over 16 amino acids. Trimming removed 4 bases at V and 8 bases at J, with 24 bases between. CDR3 in DNA: TGCGCCAGCAGCGACCAGGACGGCCTAAGGGGGAGAGGCTACACCTTC. Amino acid sequence: CASSDQDGLRGRGYTF.

The V call is TRBV3-1 (or the pseudogene TRBV3-2), the J call TRBJ2-6; 7 nucleotides agree with TRBD2. Germline V gene lookup returns CDR1 LGHDT and CDR2 YNNKEL (reference sequence). The CDR3 is 15 residues long. The V and J ends lost 3 bases and 2 bases, in that order; junction bases with no gene match: 1. Here the CDR3 reads CASSQTSPGANVLTF. The CDR3 nucleotides are TGTGCCAGCAGCCAGACTAGCCCTGGGGCCAACGTCCTGACTTTC.

V is TRBV6-1 and J is TRBJ2-1, with no clear D. The V and J ends lost 2 bases and 6 bases respectively, with 17 bases between them. The CDR3 is 16 amino acids. Germline CDR1 reads MNHNS; CDR2 reads SASEGT. CDR3 coding DNA: TGTGCCAGCAGTGAAAGGTGGCAGGTGAGGTTCAATGAGCAGTTCTTC. Translation gives CASSERWQVRFNEQFF.